This TCR beta chain derives from a study of T-cell reconstitution after alpha-beta-depleted transplantation in children. Unique molecular identifiers were used in preparing the TCRbeta library. One entry per CDR3 protein, called by TCRdb with MiXCR from the PCR reads. The data show 500,000 or so distinct CDR3 sequences, approximately 29% seen once. The table lists this clonotype with a few counts. In germline, CDR1 is SGHKS, CDR2 YYEKEE (reference sequence). V lost 0 bases and J lost 0, with 7 bases in between. This CDR3 has 15 amino acids. The chain has TRBV5-5 and TRBJ2-1; D not resolved. The sample consisted of PBMCs from the stem cell graft donor, taken from the stem cell graft. The source of this sequence is a human donor who donated a stem cell graft to a child with aplastic anemia. The CDR3 protein is CASSLEGFSYNEQFF. CDR3 DNA: TGTGCCAGCAGCTTGGAAGGCTTCTCCTACAATGAGCAGTTCTTC.